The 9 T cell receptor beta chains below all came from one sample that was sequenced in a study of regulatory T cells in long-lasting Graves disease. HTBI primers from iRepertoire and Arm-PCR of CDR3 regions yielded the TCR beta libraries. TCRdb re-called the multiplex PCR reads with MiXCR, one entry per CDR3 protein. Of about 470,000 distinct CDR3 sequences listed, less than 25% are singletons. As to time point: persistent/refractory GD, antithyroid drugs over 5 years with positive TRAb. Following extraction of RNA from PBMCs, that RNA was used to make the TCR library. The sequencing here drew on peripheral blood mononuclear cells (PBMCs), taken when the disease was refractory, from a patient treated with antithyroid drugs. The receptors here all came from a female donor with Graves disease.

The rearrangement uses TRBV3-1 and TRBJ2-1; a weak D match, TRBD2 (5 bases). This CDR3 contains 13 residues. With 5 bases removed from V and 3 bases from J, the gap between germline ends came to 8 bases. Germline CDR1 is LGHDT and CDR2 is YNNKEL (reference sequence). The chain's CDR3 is CASSDRGYNEQFF. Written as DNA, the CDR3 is TGTGCCAGCAGCGACCGGGGCTACAATGAGCAGTTCTTC.

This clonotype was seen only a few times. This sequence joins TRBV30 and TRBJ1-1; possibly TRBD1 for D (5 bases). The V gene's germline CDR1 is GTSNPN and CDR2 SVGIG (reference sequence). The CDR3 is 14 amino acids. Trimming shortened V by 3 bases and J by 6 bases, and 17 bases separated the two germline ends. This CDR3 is CAWSPQEGRAEAFF. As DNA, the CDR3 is TGTGCCTGGAGCCCCCAGGAGGGGAGGGCTGAAGCTTTCTTT.

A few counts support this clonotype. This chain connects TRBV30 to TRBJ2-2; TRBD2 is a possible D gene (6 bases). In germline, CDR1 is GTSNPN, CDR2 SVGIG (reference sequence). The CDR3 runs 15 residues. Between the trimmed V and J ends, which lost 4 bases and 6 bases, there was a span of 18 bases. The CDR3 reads CAWMGPSAKPGELFF. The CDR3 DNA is TGTGCCTGGATGGGACCTAGCGCCAAACCCGGGGAGCTGTTTTTT.

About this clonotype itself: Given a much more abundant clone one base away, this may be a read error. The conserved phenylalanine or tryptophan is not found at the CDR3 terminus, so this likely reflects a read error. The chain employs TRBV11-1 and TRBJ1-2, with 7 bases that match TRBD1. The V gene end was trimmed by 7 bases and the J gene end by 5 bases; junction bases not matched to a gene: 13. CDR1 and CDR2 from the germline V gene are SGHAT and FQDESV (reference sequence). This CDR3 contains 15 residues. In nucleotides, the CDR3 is TGTGCCAGCACTCCATACCGGGACAGTCCTTATGGCTACACCCTC. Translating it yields CASTPYRDSPYGYTL.

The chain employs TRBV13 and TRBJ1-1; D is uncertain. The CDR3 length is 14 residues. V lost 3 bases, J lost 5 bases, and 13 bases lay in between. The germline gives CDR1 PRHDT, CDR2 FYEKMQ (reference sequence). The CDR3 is CASSFWEGRTEAFF. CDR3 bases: TGTGCCAGCAGCTTTTGGGAGGGCCGGACTGAAGCTTTCTTT.

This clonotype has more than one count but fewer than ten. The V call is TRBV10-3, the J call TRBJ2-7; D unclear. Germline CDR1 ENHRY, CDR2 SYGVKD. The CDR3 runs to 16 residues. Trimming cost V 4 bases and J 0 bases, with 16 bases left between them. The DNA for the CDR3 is TGTGCCATCAGTGCCCTGGCGAAGTCTAACTCCTACGAGCAGTACTTC. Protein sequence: CAISALAKSNSYEQYF.

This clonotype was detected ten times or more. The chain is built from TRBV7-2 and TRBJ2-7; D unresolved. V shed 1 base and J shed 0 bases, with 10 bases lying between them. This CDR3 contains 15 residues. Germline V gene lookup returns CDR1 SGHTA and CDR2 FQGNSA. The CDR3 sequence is CASSLGSSSSYEQYF. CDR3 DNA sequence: TGTGCCAGCAGCTTAGGTAGTTCTAGCTCCTACGAGCAGTACTTC.

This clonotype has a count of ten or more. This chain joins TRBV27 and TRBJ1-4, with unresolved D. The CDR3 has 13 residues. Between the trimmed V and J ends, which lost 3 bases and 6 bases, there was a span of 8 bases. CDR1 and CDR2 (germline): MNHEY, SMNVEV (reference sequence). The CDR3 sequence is CASSFIRDEKLFF. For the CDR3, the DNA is TGTGCCAGCAGTTTTATAAGGGATGAAAAACTGTTTTTT.

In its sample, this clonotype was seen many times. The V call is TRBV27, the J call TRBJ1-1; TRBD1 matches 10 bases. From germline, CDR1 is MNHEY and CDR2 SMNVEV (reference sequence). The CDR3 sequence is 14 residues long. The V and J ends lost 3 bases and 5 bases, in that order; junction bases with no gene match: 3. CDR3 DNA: TGTGCCAGCAGTTTGGGGACAGGGGTAACTGAAGCTTTCTTT. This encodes CASSLGTGVTEAFF.